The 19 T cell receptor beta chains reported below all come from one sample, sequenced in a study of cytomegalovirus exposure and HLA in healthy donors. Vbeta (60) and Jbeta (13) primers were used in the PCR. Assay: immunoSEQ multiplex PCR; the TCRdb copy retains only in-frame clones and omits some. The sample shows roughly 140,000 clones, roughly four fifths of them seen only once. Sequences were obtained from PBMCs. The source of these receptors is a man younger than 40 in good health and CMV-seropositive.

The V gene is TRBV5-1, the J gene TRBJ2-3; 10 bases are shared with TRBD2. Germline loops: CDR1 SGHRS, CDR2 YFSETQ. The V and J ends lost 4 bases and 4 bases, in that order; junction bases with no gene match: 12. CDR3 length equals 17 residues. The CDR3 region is CASSPGPAGGRADTQYF. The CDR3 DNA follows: TGCGCCAGCAGCCCCGGGCCAGCGGGAGGGCGAGCAGATACGCAGTATTTT.

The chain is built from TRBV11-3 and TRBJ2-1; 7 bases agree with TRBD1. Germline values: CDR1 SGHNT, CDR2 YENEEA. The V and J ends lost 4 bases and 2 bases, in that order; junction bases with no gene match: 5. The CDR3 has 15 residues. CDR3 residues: CASSSRDRAYNEQFF. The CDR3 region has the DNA TGTGCCAGCAGCTCCCGGGACAGAGCCTACAATGAGCAGTTCTTC.

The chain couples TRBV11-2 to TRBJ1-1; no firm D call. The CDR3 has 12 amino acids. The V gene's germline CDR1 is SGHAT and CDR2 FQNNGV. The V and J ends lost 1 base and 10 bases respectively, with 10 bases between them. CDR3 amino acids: CASSLVRQVAFF. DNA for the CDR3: TGTGCCAGCAGCTTAGTTAGGCAGGTAGCTTTCTTT.

CDR3 sequence reads: CATSRDPGTGELFF. Here the CDR3 DNA reads TGTGCCACCAGCAGAGATCCGGGCACCGGGGAGCTGTTTTTT. The chain links TRBV15 to TRBJ2-2; D unclear. The V and J ends lost 0 bases and 4 bases respectively, with 6 bases between them. This CDR3 is built from 14 residues. The germline V gene has CDR1 LNHNV and CDR2 YYDKDF (reference sequence). Using reference TRBV15 and TRBJ2-2 for the parts outside the CDR3, the full variable domain is DAMVIQNPRYQVTQFGKPVTLSCSQTLNHNVMYWYQQKSSQAPKLLFHYYDKDFNNEADTPDNFQSRRPNTSFCFLDIRSPGLGDTAMYLCATSRDPGTGELFFGEGSRLTVL.

For the CDR3, the DNA is TGTGCCAGCAGCTTGTGGACAGACAATGAGCAGTTCTTC. Translation gives CASSLWTDNEQFF. The rearrangement uses TRBV5-5 and TRBJ2-1; perhaps TRBD1 as D (6 bases). CDR1 and CDR2 from the germline V gene are SGHKS and YYEKEE (reference sequence). CDR3 length: 13 amino acids. Trimming took 1 base from V and 5 from J, leaving 7 bases between them.

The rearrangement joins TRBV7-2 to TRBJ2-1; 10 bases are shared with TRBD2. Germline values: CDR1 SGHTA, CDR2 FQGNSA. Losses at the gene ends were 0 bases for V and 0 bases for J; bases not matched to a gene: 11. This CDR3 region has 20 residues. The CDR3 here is CASSLAIGVSGRSSYNEQFF. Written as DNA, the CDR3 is TGTGCCAGCAGCTTAGCGATTGGCGTTAGCGGGAGGAGCTCCTACAATGAGCAGTTCTTC.

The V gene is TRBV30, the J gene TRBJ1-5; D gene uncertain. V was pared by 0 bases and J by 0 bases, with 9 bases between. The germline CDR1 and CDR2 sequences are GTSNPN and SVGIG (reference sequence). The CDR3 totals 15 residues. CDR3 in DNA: TGTGCCTGGAGTGTGACGGGTTATAGCAATCAGCCCCAGCATTTT. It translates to CAWSVTGYSNQPQHF.

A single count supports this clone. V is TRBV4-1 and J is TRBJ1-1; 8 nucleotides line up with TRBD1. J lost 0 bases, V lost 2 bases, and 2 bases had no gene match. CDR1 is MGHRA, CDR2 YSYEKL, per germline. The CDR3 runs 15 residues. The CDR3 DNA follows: TGCGCCAGCAGCCAATCGGACAGGGTGAACACTGAAGCTTTCTTT. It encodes CASSQSDRVNTEAFF.

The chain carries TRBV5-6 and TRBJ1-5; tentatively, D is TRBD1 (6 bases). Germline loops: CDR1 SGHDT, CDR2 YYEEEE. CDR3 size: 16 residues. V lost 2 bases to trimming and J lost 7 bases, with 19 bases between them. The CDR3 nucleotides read TGTGCCAGCAGCTTAGGGGGTGTGGGCTTCAGCCAGCCCCAGCATTTT. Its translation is CASSLGGVGFSQPQHF.

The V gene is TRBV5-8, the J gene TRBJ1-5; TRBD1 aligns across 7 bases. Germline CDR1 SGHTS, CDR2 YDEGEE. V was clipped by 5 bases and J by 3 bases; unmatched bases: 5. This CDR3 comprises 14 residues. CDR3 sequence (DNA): TGTGCCAGCAGGCAGGGACAGATCAATCAGCCCCAGCATTTT. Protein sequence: CASRQGQINQPQHF.

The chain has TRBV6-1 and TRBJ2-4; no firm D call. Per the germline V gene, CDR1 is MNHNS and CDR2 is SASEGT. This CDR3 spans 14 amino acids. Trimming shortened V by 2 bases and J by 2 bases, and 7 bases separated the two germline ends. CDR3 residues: CASSEPLTKNIQYF. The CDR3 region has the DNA TGTGCCAGCAGTGAACCCCTAACCAAAAACATTCAGTACTTC.

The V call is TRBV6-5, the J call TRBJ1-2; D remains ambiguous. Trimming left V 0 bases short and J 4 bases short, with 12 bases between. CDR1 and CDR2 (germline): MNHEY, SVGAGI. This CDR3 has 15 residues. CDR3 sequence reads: CASSYSRAGSYGYTF. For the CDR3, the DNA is TGTGCCAGCAGTTACTCGAGGGCGGGAAGCTATGGCTACACCTTC.

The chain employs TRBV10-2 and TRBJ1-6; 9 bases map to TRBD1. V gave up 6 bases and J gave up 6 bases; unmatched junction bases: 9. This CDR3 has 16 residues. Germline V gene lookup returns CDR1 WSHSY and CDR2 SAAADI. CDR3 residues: CASRSQDRGSNSPLHF. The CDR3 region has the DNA TGCGCCAGCAGAAGCCAGGACAGGGGAAGTAATTCACCCCTCCACTTT.

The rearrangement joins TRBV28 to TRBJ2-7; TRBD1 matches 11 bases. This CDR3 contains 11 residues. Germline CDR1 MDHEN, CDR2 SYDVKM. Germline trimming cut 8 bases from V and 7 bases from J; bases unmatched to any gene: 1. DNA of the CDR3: TGTGCCAGCGGGACAGGGGGTGAGCAGTACTTC. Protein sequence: CASGTGGEQYF.

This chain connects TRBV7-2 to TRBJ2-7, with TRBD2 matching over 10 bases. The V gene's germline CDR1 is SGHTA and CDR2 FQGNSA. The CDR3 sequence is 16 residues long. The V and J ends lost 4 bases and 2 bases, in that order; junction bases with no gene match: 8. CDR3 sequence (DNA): TGTGCCAGCAGCTCTTCACTAGCGGGATATCCCTACGAGCAGTACTTC. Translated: CASSSSLAGYPYEQYF.

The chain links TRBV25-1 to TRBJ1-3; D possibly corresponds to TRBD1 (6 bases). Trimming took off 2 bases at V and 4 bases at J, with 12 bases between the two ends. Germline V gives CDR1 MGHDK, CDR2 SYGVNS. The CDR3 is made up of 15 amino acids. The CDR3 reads CASSEITGTGNTIYF. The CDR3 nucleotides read TGTGCCAGCAGTGAAATAACCGGGACAGGAAACACCATATATTTT.

CDR3 sequence: CASSLGDRDTGELFF. The CDR3 nucleotides are TGTGCCAGCAGCTTAGGGGACAGGGACACCGGGGAGCTGTTTTTT. The gene calls are TRBV11-3 and TRBJ2-2; 9 nucleotides match TRBD1. Per germline, CDR1 SGHNT and CDR2 YENEEA. Losses at the gene ends were 1 base for V and 3 bases for J; bases not matched to a gene: 0. The CDR3 has 15 amino acids.

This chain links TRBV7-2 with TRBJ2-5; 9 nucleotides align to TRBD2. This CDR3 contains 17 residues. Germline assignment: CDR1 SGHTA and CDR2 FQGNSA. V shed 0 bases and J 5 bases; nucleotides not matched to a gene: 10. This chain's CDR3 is CASSLAPGSGGQETQYF. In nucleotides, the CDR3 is TGTGCCAGCAGCTTAGCGCCGGGGAGCGGGGGGCAGGAGACCCAGTACTTC.

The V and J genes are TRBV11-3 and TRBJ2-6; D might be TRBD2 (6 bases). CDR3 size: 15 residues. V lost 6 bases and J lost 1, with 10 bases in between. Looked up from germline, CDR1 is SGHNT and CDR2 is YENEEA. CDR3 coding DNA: TGTGCCAGCAGTGGAGGGGCTTCTGGGGCCAACGTCCTGACTTTC. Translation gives CASSGGASGANVLTF. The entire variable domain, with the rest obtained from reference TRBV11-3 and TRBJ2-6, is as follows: EAGVVQSPRYKIIEKKQPVAFWCNPISGHNTLYWYLQNLGQGPELLIRYENEEAVDDSQLPKDRFSAERLKGVDSTLKIQPAELGDSAVYLCASSGGASGANVLTFGAGSRLTVL.